This T cell receptor beta chain appears in the sequencing data of a study of T-cell reconstitution after alpha-beta-depleted transplantation in children. Unique molecular identifiers were used in preparing the TCRbeta library. MiXCR was run by TCRdb on the PCR reads, yielding one entry per CDR3 protein. The table has 250,000 or so distinct CDR3 sequences, 7.5% to 9.5% seen once; the top ten hold 6% to 7%. The CDR3 loop spans 12 amino acids. The V gene's germline CDR1 is SGHDT and CDR2 YYEEEE. V lost 1 base, J lost 10 bases, and 9 bases lay in between. This clonotype was found many times. The sample in question was PBMCs, mostly from graft donor cells, obtained 180 days after TCRalphabeta/CD19-depleted stem cell transplant. This receptor was obtained from a male patient aged 10 to 17 who had a stem cell transplant for acute lymphoblastic leukemia, so the T cells may come from the graft donor. The rearrangement uses TRBV5-6 and TRBJ2-1, with D possibly being TRBD1 or TRBD2 (5 bases each). This chain's CDR3 is CASSLKRDEQFF. For the CDR3, the DNA is TGTGCCAGCAGCTTGAAGAGGGACGAGCAGTTCTTC.